Each of the 27 T cell receptor beta chains below was sequenced from the same sample in a study of T cell changes during pregnancy in multiple sclerosis. Measured with immunoSEQ multiplex PCR; TCRdb has only the in-frame clones, and not every one. The data hold roughly 80,000 clones, with around 93% observed a single time. The input for sequencing was peripheral blood, taken after pregnancy. The receptor source for this set is a female donor in good health, enrolled as a control in a pregnancy study.

The genes are TRBV28 and TRBJ1-4, with D possibly being TRBD1 (5 bases). Trimming removed 6 bases at V and 7 bases at J, with 15 bases between. This CDR3 comprises 14 residues. CDR1 MDHEN and CDR2 SYDVKM come from the germline V gene. The CDR3 region is CASSQHDSFEKLFF. Written as DNA, the CDR3 is TGTGCCAGCAGCCAACACGACAGTTTTGAAAAACTGTTTTTT.

The gene calls are TRBV28 and TRBJ2-3; D is unresolved. The CDR3 is made up of 16 amino acids. From germline, CDR1 is MDHEN and CDR2 SYDVKM. V lost 2 bases and J 4 bases, leaving 16 bases between the germline ends. The CDR3 nucleotides read TGTGCCAGCAGTTTAATTGCTCTAAACCGTCCAGATACGCAGTATTTT. It encodes CASSLIALNRPDTQYF. The full variable domain, in which reference TRBV28 and TRBJ2-3 provide the parts outside the CDR3, is DVKVTQSSRYLVKRTGEKVFLECVQDMDHENMFWYRQDPGLGLRLIYFSYDVKMKEKGDIPEGYSVSREKKERFSLILESASTNQTSMYLCASSLIALNRPDTQYFGPGTRLTVL.

The chain carries TRBV5-4 and TRBJ2-7, with 7 bases lining up with TRBD2. Germline CDR1 and CDR2: SGHNT and YYREEE (reference sequence). The CDR3 has 16 residues. V lost 0 bases and J lost 7; bases outside the gene matches: 13. The CDR3 DNA follows: TGTGCCAGCAGCTTGGGGAGGAGCGGGACGCCTCGGGAGCAGTACTTC. Protein sequence: CASSLGRSGTPREQYF.

This clone was recorded only once. The chain couples TRBV19 to TRBJ2-3, with a tentative D call TRBD1 (5 bases). Trimming took off 7 bases at V and 0 bases at J, with 17 bases between the two ends. Per the germline V gene, CDR1 is LNHDA and CDR2 is SQIVND (reference sequence). This CDR3 contains 16 residues. CDR3 in amino acids: CASTIMWGPSTDTQYF. Here the CDR3 DNA reads TGTGCCAGTACCATCATGTGGGGCCCTAGCACAGATACGCAGTATTTT.

This sequence joins TRBV18 and TRBJ2-7; 9 bases agree with TRBD2. Per germline, CDR1 KGHSH and CDR2 LQKENI. The CDR3 is 15 residues long. V lost 3 bases, J lost 5 bases, and 8 bases stayed unmatched. Here the CDR3 reads CASSPRLAELDEQYF. Here the CDR3 DNA reads TGTGCCAGCTCACCCAGACTAGCGGAGCTTGACGAGCAGTACTTC.

The chain links TRBV5-4 to TRBJ2-2; 10 nucleotides match TRBD2. V shed 2 bases and J 9 bases; nucleotides not matched to a gene: 7. The CDR3 has 15 amino acids. Per the germline V gene, CDR1 is SGHNT and CDR2 is YYREEE (reference sequence). Here the CDR3 DNA reads TGTGCCAGCAGCTTAGCGGGGGGGCTTACTAGGGAGCTGTTTTTT. This encodes CASSLAGGLTRELFF.

The CDR3 region has the DNA TGTGCCAGCAGCCGAGGGCGCGGGGGGTATGGCTACACCTTC. The encoded protein is CASSRGRGGYGYTF. The genes are TRBV14 and TRBJ1-2; TRBD1 is a possible D gene (5 bases). CDR1 is SGHDN, CDR2 FVKESK, per germline. This CDR3 is 14 amino acids long. V shed 4 bases and J shed 5 bases, with 14 bases lying between them.

This chain joins TRBV5-8 and TRBJ1-1; unclear D gene. The germline V gene has CDR1 SGHTS and CDR2 YDEGEE. Trimming shortened V by 3 bases and J by 11 bases, and 8 bases separated the two germline ends. The CDR3 runs 10 residues. CDR3 in amino acids: CASSSLAAFF. CDR3 coding DNA: TGTGCCAGCAGCTCACTCGCGGCTTTCTTT.

This CDR3 reads CASSLAGEGNQPQHF. CDR3 in DNA: TGCGCCAGCAGCTTGGCCGGGGAGGGCAATCAGCCCCAGCATTTT. This chain joins TRBV5-1 and TRBJ1-5, with unresolved D. The CDR3 is made up of 15 amino acids. Germline CDR1 SGHRS, CDR2 YFSETQ. V was cut by 0 bases and J by 2 bases, with 9 bases left in between.

The genes are TRBV29-1 and TRBJ1-4, with no clear D. V lost 1 base and J lost 4, with 7 bases in between. CDR1 is SQVTM and CDR2 is ANQGSEA in the germline V gene. This CDR3 region has 13 residues. The DNA for the CDR3 is TGCAGCGTTGAAGGGCTTGGTAATGAAAAACTGTTTTTT. The encoded protein is CSVEGLGNEKLFF.

Comments on this clone: The junction and the germline gene differ at one end; a read error may be behind it. The J gene is TRBJ2-5, the V gene TRBV7-2, with 10 nucleotides matching TRBD2. Looked up from germline, CDR1 is SGHTA and CDR2 is FQGNSA. The length of the CDR3 is 15 residues. CDR3 in DNA: TGTGCCAGCAGCATAGCGGGAGGTTTCCAAGAGACCCAGTACTTC. This translates into CASSIAGGFQETQYF.

The chain is built from TRBV7-3 and TRBJ2-3; 10 nucleotides agree with TRBD2. V was clipped by 3 bases and J by 3 bases; unmatched bases: 9. Germline V gene sequence: CDR1 SGHTA, CDR2 FQGTGA. CDR3 length: 17 residues. CDR3 amino acids: CASSFSPSGSGTDTQYF. CDR3 DNA sequence: TGTGCCAGCAGCTTTTCCCCTAGCGGGAGTGGAACAGATACGCAGTATTTT.

J is TRBJ2-5 and V is TRBV15; D not resolved. V lost 4 bases, J lost 7 bases, and 4 bases lay in between. The length of the CDR3 is 10 residues. CDR1 and CDR2 from the germline V gene are LNHNV and YYDKDF (reference sequence). The CDR3 nucleotides read TGTGCCACCAGCATCCGGACCCAGTACTTC. Translation gives CATSIRTQYF.

This chain uses TRBV7-3 with TRBJ2-1; 10 bases match TRBD2. V gave up 5 bases and J gave up 3 bases; unmatched junction bases: 4. The CDR3 loop spans 15 amino acids. From germline, CDR1 is SGHTA and CDR2 FQGTGA. The CDR3, as DNA: TGTGCCAGCAGCCGTGGACTAGCGGACTACAATGAGCAGTTCTTC. Translation: CASSRGLADYNEQFF.

CDR3 nucleotide sequence: TGTGCCAGTAGTAGTGTTCGAGGGAAAGAGCAGTACTTC. Its protein product is CASSSVRGKEQYF. The rearrangement joins TRBV19 to TRBJ2-7; weak D call: TRBD2 (5 bases). V gave up 4 bases and J gave up 7 bases, with 14 bases separating them. This CDR3 spans 13 amino acids. The germline CDR1 and CDR2 sequences are LNHDA and SQIVND (reference sequence). The variable domain in full, with the rest retrieved from reference TRBV19 and TRBJ2-7, is DGGITQSPKYLFRKEGQNVTLSCEQNLNHDAMYWYRQDPGQGLRLIYYSQIVNDFQKGDIAEGYSVSREKKESFPLTVTSAQKNPTAFYLCASSSVRGKEQYFGPGTRLTVT.

The chain joins TRBV7-9 to TRBJ2-5, with D unclear. Germline CDR1 is SEHNR and CDR2 is FQNEAQ (reference sequence). The CDR3 covers 13 residues. Trimming pared 3 bases from V and 1 base from J, leaving 6 bases between. The CDR3 protein is CASSFAVQETQYF. CDR3 DNA: TGTGCCAGCAGCTTCGCGGTCCAAGAGACCCAGTACTTC. The whole variable domain, filled in from reference TRBV7-9 and TRBJ2-5, reads DTGVSQNPRHKITKRGQNVTFRCDPISEHNRLYWYRQTLGQGPEFLTYFQNEAQLEKSRLLSDRFSAERPKGSFSTLEIQRTEQGDSAMYLCASSFAVQETQYFGPGTRLLVL.

J is TRBJ2-1 and V is TRBV14; 12 nucleotides align to TRBD2. The ends lost 1 base at V and 3 bases at J; junction bases unmatched: 19. The CDR3 is 22 residues long. Germline assignment: CDR1 SGHDN and CDR2 FVKESK. CDR3 region: CASSQGPVPRTSGATFYNEQFF. In nucleotides, the CDR3 is TGTGCCAGCAGCCAAGGCCCCGTTCCCAGGACTAGCGGGGCCACCTTCTACAATGAGCAGTTCTTC.

V usage is TRBV19 and J usage is TRBJ1-2; 10 positions match TRBD1. Germline V gene sequence: CDR1 LNHDA, CDR2 SQIVND (reference sequence). There are 14 residues in the CDR3. V lost 7 bases, J lost 6 bases, and 8 bases stayed unmatched. CDR3 DNA: TGTGCCAGTAATGGGTTTGACAGGGGGCATGGCTACACCTTC. Translation gives CASNGFDRGHGYTF.

This clone occurred a few times. CDR3 in DNA: TGTGCCAGCAGTTCGTCCGGGTACGAGCAGTACTTC. This translates into CASSSSGYEQYF. V is TRBV27 and J is TRBJ2-7, with unresolved D. Germline CDR1 and CDR2: MNHEY and SMNVEV (reference sequence). This CDR3 is built from 12 residues. V lost 4 bases and J lost 4, with 8 bases in between.

V gene TRBV28 combines with J gene TRBJ1-4, with 9 bases identical to TRBD1. The germline gives CDR1 MDHEN, CDR2 SYDVKM. Germline trimming cut 5 bases from V and 7 bases from J; bases unmatched to any gene: 11. The CDR3 runs to 16 residues. The CDR3 is CASSPNRGLRGEKLFF. The CDR3 bases are TGTGCCAGCAGTCCGAACAGGGGGCTAAGGGGTGAAAAACTGTTTTTT.

The V call is TRBV19, the J call TRBJ2-6, with 9 bases matching TRBD1. CDR1 is LNHDA, CDR2 SQIVND, per germline (reference sequence). The CDR3 sequence is 17 residues long. The ends lost 8 bases at V and 5 bases at J; junction bases unmatched: 13. The CDR3 protein is CASETGGRVLRANVLTF. CDR3 nucleotides: TGTGCCAGTGAGACAGGGGGTAGGGTCTTGAGGGCCAACGTCCTGACTTTC.

The J gene is TRBJ2-5, the V gene TRBV28; 10 nucleotides align to TRBD2. Germline V gene lookup returns CDR1 MDHEN and CDR2 SYDVKM. V trimming: 3 bases; J trimming: 1 base; junction bases outside the gene matches: 2. The CDR3 extends over 15 amino acids. CDR3 sequence (DNA): TGTGCCAGCAGTTTTGCTAGCGGGAGCCAAGAGACCCAGTACTTC. Protein: CASSFASGSQETQYF.

This chain links TRBV7-2 with TRBJ1-1; 7 bases are shared with TRBD1. CDR3 size: 15 residues. V was clipped by 4 bases and J by 4 bases; unmatched bases: 9. The V gene's germline CDR1 is SGHTA and CDR2 FQGNSA. The CDR3 spells CASSYLTGLSTEAFF. The CDR3 DNA is TGTGCCAGCAGCTACCTGACAGGGCTTAGCACTGAAGCTTTCTTT.

This sequence joins TRBV6-1 and TRBJ1-3, with no clear D. V gave up 3 bases and J gave up 0 bases, with 12 bases separating them. CDR1 and CDR2 (germline): MNHNS, SASEGT. The CDR3 extends over 16 amino acids. The CDR3 loop reads CASSDFLSSSGNTIYF. In DNA, the CDR3 is TGTGCCAGCAGTGACTTCTTATCCAGCTCTGGAAACACCATATATTTT.

The V gene is TRBV5-8, the J gene TRBJ2-3; D remains ambiguous. Germline V gene data show CDR1 as SGHTS and CDR2 as YDEGEE. The CDR3 spans 11 residues. With 2 bases removed from V and 11 bases from J, the gap between germline ends came to 9 bases. The CDR3 nucleotides are TGTGCCAGCAGCTTACCGCCAGGGCAGTATTTT. It yields the protein CASSLPPGQYF.

This chain connects TRBV6-5 to TRBJ2-5, with D perhaps matching TRBD2 (6 bases). V lost 5 bases and J 3 bases, leaving 16 bases between the germline ends. This CDR3 contains 15 residues. Germline CDR1 and CDR2: MNHEY and SVGAGI. The CDR3 sequence is CASSHTGTVKETQYF. In nucleotides, the CDR3 is TGTGCCAGCAGTCATACCGGGACTGTGAAAGAGACCCAGTACTTC.

This chain uses TRBV30 with TRBJ2-1; 9 bases agree with TRBD2. Germline trimming cut 4 bases from V and 5 bases from J; bases unmatched to any gene: 21. CDR1 is GTSNPN, CDR2 SVGIG, per germline (reference sequence). The CDR3 contains 19 residues. CDR3 sequence reads: CAWTLALSSSGAANNEQFF. CDR3 nucleotide sequence: TGTGCCTGGACCTTAGCCCTCTCTTCTAGCGGGGCGGCTAACAATGAGCAGTTCTTC.